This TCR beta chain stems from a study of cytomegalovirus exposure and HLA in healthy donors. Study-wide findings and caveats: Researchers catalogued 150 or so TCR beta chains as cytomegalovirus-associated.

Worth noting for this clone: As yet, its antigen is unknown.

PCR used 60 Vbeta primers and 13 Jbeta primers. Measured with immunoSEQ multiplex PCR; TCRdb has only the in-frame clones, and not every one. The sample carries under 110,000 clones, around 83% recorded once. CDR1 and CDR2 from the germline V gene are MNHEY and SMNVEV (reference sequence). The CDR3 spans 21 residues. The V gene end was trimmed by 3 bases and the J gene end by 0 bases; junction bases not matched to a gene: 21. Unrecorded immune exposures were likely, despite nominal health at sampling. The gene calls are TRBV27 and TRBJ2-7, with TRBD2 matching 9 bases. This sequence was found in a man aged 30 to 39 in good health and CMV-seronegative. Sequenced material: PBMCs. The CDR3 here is CASSFVGTSSTTYESSYEQYF. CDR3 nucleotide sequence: TGTGCCAGCAGTTTCGTCGGGACTAGCTCAACTACTTATGAAAGCTCCTACGAGCAGTACTTC.